The rows below give T cell receptor beta chains drawn from one sample of a study of blood T cells in healthy people across ages. Each CDR3 protein gets one entry after TCRdb re-called the 5' RACE reads with MiXCR. The sample has around 1.7 million distinct CDR3 sequences; roughly 27% are singletons. The sequenced sample consisted of blood. The receptors derive from a woman in her twenties or thirties in good health. The CDR3 runs from the conserved cysteine through the conserved F or W. The D gene is left open where the match is weak. Clone size is shown for a subset of rows, as once, few, many or a class of expanded clone.

.	.	TRBV6-6	TRBJ2-7	CAGSYRGGVLLGDEQYF	TGTGCCGGCAGTTACCGTGGCGGGGTTCTCCTCGGCGACGAGCAGTACTTC
.	many	TRBV7-2	TRBJ2-7	CASSLEGSRGNEQYF	TGTGCCAGCAGCTTGGAGGGTAGTAGAGGGAACGAGCAGTACTTC
TRBD1	.	TRBV18	TRBJ2-7	CASSQPGQGHYEQYF	TGTGCCAGCTCACAACCGGGACAGGGACATTACGAGCAGTACTTC
.	.	TRBV5-1	TRBJ2-1	CASSSGGNGYNEQFF	TGCGCCAGCAGCTCAGGGGGGAACGGATACAATGAGCAGTTCTTC
.	.	TRBV4-3	TRBJ1-2	CASSQSRFLSYGYTF	TGCGCCAGCAGCCAATCGAGATTTCTAAGCTATGGCTACACCTTC
TRBD2	.	TRBV12-3/TRBV12-4	TRBJ2-5	CAGSRRSGVLQETQYF	TGTGCCGGCAGCCGACGTAGCGGGGTCCTCCAAGAGACCCAGTACTTC
.	.	TRBV12-3/TRBV12-4	TRBJ1-2	CASSLGGGSYTF	TGTGCCAGCAGTTTAGGGGGAGGCTCCTACACCTTC
.	.	TRBV10-2	TRBJ1-1	CAGSETGQVTEAFF	TGCGCCGGCAGTGAGACCGGACAAGTCACTGAAGCTTTCTTT
.	.	TRBV5-5	TRBJ2-2	CASSLWGLTGELFF	TGTGCCAGCAGCTTGTGGGGGTTAACCGGGGAGCTGTTTTTT
TRBD2	.	TRBV7-2	TRBJ2-4	CASSFARLAGGNEQYF	TGTGCCAGCAGCTTCGCCCGGTTAGCGGGGGGGAATGAGCAGTACTTC
.	many	TRBV6-6	TRBJ1-4	CASSYSARFNEKLFF	TGTGCCAGCAGTTACTCCGCGAGGTTCAATGAAAAACTGTTTTTT
.	.	TRBV10-3	TRBJ1-5	CAISGDGNQPQHF	TGTGCCATCAGTGGGGACGGCAATCAGCCCCAGCATTTT
TRBD1	once	TRBV6-6	TRBJ2-3	CASSIQNGAGGDTQYF	TGTGCCAGCAGCATCCAAAACGGAGCAGGGGGTGATACGCAGTATTTT
.	.	TRBV4-2	TRBJ1-1	CASSHDEIVNTEAFF	TGTGCCAGCAGCCATGACGAGATCGTGAACACTGAAGCTTTCTTT
.	.	TRBV9	TRBJ2-1	CASSGAGRASNEQFF	TGTGCCAGCAGCGGCGCCGGCAGGGCCTCCAATGAGCAGTTCTTC
.	few	TRBV10-3	TRBJ2-5	CAISGGTSPSQETQYF	TGTGCCATCAGTGGGGGGACAAGCCCTTCGCAAGAGACCCAGTACTTC
.	.	TRBV4-3	TRBJ2-1	CASSQTTFTGEQFF	TGCGCCAGCAGCCAAACTACCTTCACGGGTGAGCAGTTCTTC
.	.	TRBV5-6	TRBJ2-4	CVSTMIHSRAKNIQYF	TGTGTCAGCACCATGATACATAGTCGAGCCAAAAACATTCAGTACTTC
TRBD2	.	TRBV2	TRBJ2-5	CASRVPSGGWETQYF	TGTGCCAGCAGGGTACCTAGCGGGGGCTGGGAGACCCAGTACTTC
.	.	TRBV12-3/TRBV12-4	TRBJ2-7	CASRTGFGTYEQYF	TGTGCCAGCAGAACAGGGTTCGGGACCTACGAGCAGTACTTC
.	many	TRBV28	TRBJ2-7	CAIRRTAIYEQYF	TGTGCCATCAGAAGGACCGCTATATACGAGCAGTACTTC
.	few	TRBV20-1	TRBJ2-1	CSASQDSNFNEQFF	TGCAGTGCTAGTCAGGACAGCAATTTCAATGAGCAGTTCTTC
TRBD2	.	TRBV19	TRBJ2-1	CASSEGLAGGEQFF	TGTGCCAGTAGTGAGGGACTAGCGGGAGGTGAGCAGTTCTTC
.	many	TRBV5-4	TRBJ2-5	CASRFFGGNQETQYF	TGTGCCAGCAGGTTTTTTGGGGGAAACCAAGAGACCCAGTACTTC
.	.	TRBV12-3/TRBV12-4	TRBJ1-1	CASSFLGRGNTEAFF	TGTGCCAGCAGTTTCCTCGGGAGGGGAAACACTGAAGCTTTCTTT
.	many	TRBV6-5	TRBJ1-6	CASSRGSSYNSPLHF	TGTGCCAGCAGTCGAGGGAGCTCCTATAATTCACCCCTCCACTTT
TRBD2	.	TRBV5-1	TRBJ2-5	CASSLEVAGGETQYF	TGCGCCAGCAGCTTGGAGGTAGCGGGGGGTGAGACCCAGTACTTC
.	many	TRBV5-1	TRBJ2-7	CASSFLTLDEQYF	TGCGCCAGCAGCTTCCTGACTTTAGACGAGCAGTACTTC
.	many	TRBV7-7	TRBJ1-2	CASSLLYAPGVSGYTF	TGTGCCAGCAGCCTCCTTTACGCCCCGGGCGTCAGTGGCTACACCTTC
.	.	TRBV28	TRBJ2-1	CASSSRTVQGTQFF	TGTGCCAGCAGTTCGAGGACAGTTCAAGGGACCCAGTTCTTC
TRBD2	few	TRBV7-2	TRBJ2-3	CASSSWGGGSTDTQYF	TGTGCCAGCAGCTCCTGGGGGGGAGGGAGCACAGATACGCAGTATTTT
TRBD2	.	TRBV11-2	TRBJ2-3	CASSLGVLAGDDTQYF	TGTGCCAGCAGCTTAGGGGTTCTAGCGGGGGATGATACGCAGTATTTT
TRBD2	.	TRBV5-1	TRBJ2-7	CASSLDGIGTSGAYEQYF	TGCGCCAGCAGCTTGGATGGGATAGGGACTAGCGGGGCTTACGAGCAGTACTTC
.	few	TRBV27	TRBJ1-2	CASSLSRAGESGYTF	TGTGCCAGCAGTTTATCGAGGGCAGGGGAATCTGGCTACACCTTC
TRBD2	few	TRBV11-2	TRBJ2-3	CASSPEEGGRTDTQYF	TGTGCCAGCAGCCCAGAGGAGGGCGGGAGGACAGATACGCAGTATTTT
.	few	TRBV20-1	TRBJ2-1	CSARADPTYNEQFF	TGCAGTGCTAGAGCTGATCCCACTTACAATGAGCAGTTCTTC
.	many	TRBV29-1	TRBJ2-7	CSVERTPYEQYF	TGCAGCGTTGAACGGACACCATACGAGCAGTACTTC
.	.	TRBV20-1	TRBJ2-2	CSAGFTGELFF	TGCAGTGCAGGGTTTACCGGGGAGCTGTTTTTT
TRBD2	many	TRBV6-4	TRBJ2-7	CASSNGGIQVYEQYF	TGTGCCAGCAGCAACGGGGGGATTCAGGTTTACGAGCAGTACTTC
.	.	TRBV5-5	TRBJ1-1	CASSRDWFQWAFF	TGTGCCAGCAGCCGCGACTGGTTCCAATGGGCTTTCTTT
.	.	TRBV20-1	TRBJ1-4	CSARDGQANEKLFF	TGCAGTGCTAGAGATGGACAAGCTAATGAAAAACTGTTTTTT
.	.	TRBV20-1	TRBJ1-6	CSARGPGFPSPLHF	TGCAGTGCTAGAGGCCCGGGTTTTCCTTCACCCCTCCACTTT
.	.	TRBV12-3/TRBV12-4	TRBJ1-5	CASSRVGGSNQPQHF	TGTGCCAGCAGTAGAGTTGGGGGAAGCAATCAGCCCCAGCATTTT
TRBD2	.	TRBV29-1	TRBJ2-7	CSVEGELAGLSYEQCF	TGCAGCGTTGAAGGGGAACTAGCGGGCCTCTCCTACGAGCAGTGCTTC
TRBD2	once	TRBV20-1	TRBJ2-2	CSASVLAGDLNTGELFF	TGCAGTGCTAGTGTATTAGCGGGGGATTTGAACACCGGGGAGCTGTTTTTT
.	.	TRBV20-1	TRBJ1-1	CSARATGRKKNAFF	TGCAGTGCTAGAGCCACAGGACGCAAGAAGAACGCTTTCTTT
TRBD2	.	TRBV7-2	TRBJ2-1	CASSWTGTSYEQFF	TGTGCCAGCAGCTGGACCGGGACTAGCTACGAGCAGTTCTTC